This T cell receptor (beta chain) came from a study of T cell changes during pregnancy in multiple sclerosis. Repertoires were generated with immunoSEQ multiplex PCR, while TCRdb's copy carries only in-frame clones and drops some. This sample yields tens of thousands of clones, of which over 80% are seen a single time; around 0.74% belongs to the top ten. The CDR3 consists of 12 residues. Germline lookup yields CDR1 SEHNR and CDR2 FQNEAQ (reference sequence). The V end was cut by 3 bases, the J end by 4 bases, with 3 bases between. V usage is TRBV7-9 and J usage is TRBJ1-4, with no clear D. Sample: CD4+ T cells from peripheral blood mononuclear cells, taken in the third trimester of pregnancy. The sequence was obtained from a female donor with multiple sclerosis, enrolled in a pregnancy study. The CDR3 is CASSFINEKLFF. The CDR3 region has the DNA TGTGCCAGCAGCTTTATTAATGAAAAACTGTTTTTT.